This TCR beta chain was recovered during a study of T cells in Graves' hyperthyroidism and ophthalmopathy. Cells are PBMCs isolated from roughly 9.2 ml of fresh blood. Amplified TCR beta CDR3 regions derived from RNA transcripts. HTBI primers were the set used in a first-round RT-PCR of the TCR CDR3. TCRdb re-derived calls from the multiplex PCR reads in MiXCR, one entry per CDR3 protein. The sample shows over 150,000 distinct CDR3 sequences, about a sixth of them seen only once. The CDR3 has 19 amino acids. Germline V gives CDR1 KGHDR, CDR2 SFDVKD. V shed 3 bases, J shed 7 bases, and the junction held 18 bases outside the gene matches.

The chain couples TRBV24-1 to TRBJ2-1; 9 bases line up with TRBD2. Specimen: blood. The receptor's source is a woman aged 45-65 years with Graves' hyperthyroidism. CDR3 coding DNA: TGTGCCACCAGTGATCCCCCTACTCGGCTAGCGGGAACTAGTAATGAGCAGTTCTTC. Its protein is CATSDPPTRLAGTSNEQFF.